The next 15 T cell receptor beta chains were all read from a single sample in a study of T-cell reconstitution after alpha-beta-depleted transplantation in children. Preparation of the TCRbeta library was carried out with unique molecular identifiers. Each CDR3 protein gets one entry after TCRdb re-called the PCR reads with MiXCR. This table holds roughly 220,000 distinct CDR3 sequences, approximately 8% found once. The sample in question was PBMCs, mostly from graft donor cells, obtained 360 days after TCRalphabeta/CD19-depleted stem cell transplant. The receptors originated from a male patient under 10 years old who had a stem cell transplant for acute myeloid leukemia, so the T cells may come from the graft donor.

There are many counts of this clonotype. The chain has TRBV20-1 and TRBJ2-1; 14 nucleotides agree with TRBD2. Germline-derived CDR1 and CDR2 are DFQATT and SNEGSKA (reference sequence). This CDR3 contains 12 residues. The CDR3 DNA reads TGCAGGGGACTAGCGGGAGACAATGAGCAGTTCTTC. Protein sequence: CRGLAGDNEQFF.

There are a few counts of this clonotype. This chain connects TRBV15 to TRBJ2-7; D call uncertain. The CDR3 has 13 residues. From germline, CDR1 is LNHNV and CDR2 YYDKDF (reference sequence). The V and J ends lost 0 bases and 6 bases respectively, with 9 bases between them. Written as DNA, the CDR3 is TGTGCCACCAGCAGAGATCCGGTTGGCGAGCAGTACTTC. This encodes CATSRDPVGEQYF.

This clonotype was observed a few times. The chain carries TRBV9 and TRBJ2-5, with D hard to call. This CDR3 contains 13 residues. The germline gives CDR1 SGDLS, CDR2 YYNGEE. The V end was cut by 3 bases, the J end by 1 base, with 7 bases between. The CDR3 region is CASSAGTQETQYF. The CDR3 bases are TGTGCCAGCAGCGCGGGCACCCAAGAGACCCAGTACTTC. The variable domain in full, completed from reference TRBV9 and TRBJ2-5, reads DSGVTQTPKHLITATGQRVTLRCSPRSGDLSVYWYQQSLDQGLQFLIQYYNGEERAKGNILERFSAQQFPDLHSELNLSSLELGDSALYFCASSAGTQETQYFGPGTRLLVL.

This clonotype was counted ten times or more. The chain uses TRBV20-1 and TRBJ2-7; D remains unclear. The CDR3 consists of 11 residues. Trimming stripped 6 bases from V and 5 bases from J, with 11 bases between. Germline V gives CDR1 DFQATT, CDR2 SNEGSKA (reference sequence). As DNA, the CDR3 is TGCAGTGCCCGGAAGGACCACGAGCAGTACGTC. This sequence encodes CSARKDHEQYV.

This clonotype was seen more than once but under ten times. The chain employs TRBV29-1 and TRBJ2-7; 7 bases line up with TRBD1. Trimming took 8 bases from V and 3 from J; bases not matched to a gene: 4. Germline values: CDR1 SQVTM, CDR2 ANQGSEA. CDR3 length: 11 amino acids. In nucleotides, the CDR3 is TGCAGCACCGGGACAGACTACGAGCAGTACTTC. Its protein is CSTGTDYEQYF.

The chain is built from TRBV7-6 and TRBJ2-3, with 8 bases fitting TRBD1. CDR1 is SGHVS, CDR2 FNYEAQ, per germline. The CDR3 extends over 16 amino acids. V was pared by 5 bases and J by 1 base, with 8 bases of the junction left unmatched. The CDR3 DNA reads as TGTGCCAGCAGCCCGAGACAGGGGAAAGGCACAGATACGCAGTATTTT. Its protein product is CASSPRQGKGTDTQYF.

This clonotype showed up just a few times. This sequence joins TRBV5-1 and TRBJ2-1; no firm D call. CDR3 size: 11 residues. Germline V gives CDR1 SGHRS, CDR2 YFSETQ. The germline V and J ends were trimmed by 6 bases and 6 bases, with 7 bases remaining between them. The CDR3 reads CASTFRNEQFF. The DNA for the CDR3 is TGCGCCAGCACCTTCCGCAATGAGCAGTTCTTC.

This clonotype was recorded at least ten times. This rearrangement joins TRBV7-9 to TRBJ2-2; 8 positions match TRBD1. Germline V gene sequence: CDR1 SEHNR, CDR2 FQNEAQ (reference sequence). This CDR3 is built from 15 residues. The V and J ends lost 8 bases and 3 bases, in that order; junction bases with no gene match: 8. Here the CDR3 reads CASPPGQVYTGELFF. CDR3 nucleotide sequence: TGTGCCAGCCCCCCGGGACAGGTTTACACCGGGGAGCTGTTTTTT. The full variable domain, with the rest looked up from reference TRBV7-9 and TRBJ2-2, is DTGVSQNPRHKITKRGQNVTFRCDPISEHNRLYWYRQTLGQGPEFLTYFQNEAQLEKSRLLSDRFSAERPKGSFSTLEIQRTEQGDSAMYLCASPPGQVYTGELFFGEGSRLTVL.

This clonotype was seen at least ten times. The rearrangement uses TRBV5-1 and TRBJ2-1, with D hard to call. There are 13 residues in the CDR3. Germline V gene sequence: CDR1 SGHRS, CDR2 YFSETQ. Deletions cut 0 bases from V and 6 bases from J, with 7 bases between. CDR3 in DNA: TGCGCCAGCAGCTTGGCCCTTATCAATGAGCAGTTCTTC. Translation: CASSLALINEQFF.

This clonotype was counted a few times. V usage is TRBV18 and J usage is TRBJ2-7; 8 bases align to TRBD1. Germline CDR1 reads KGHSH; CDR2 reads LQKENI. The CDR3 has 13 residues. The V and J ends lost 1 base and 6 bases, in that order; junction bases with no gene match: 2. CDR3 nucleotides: TGTGCCAGCTCACCACGACAGGGGTTCGAGCAGTACTTC. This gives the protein CASSPRQGFEQYF.

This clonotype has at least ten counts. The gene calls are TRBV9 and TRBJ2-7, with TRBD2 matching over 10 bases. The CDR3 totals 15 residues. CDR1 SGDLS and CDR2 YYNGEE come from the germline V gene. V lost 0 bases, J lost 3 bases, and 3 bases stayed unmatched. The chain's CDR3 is CASSVEASGGYEQYF. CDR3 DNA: TGTGCCAGCAGCGTAGAGGCTAGCGGGGGCTACGAGCAGTACTTC.

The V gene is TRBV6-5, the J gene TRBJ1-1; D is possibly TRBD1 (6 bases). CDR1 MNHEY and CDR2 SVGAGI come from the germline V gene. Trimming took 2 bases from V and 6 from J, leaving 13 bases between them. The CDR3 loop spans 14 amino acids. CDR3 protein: CASSYIQGLAEAFF. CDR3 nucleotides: TGTGCCAGCAGTTACATACAGGGACTCGCTGAAGCTTTCTTT.

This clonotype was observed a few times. CDR3 residues: CASSQDLGGLGYEQYF. The CDR3 coding sequence is TGCGCCAGCAGCCAAGATCTCGGGGGGTTGGGCTACGAGCAGTACTTC. V and J are TRBV4-3 and TRBJ2-7, with TRBD2 matching over 7 bases. The germline V gene encodes CDR1 LGHNA and CDR2 YSLEER. There are 16 residues in the CDR3. The junction had 8 bases not matched to a gene; V was cut back by 0 bases and J by 3 bases.

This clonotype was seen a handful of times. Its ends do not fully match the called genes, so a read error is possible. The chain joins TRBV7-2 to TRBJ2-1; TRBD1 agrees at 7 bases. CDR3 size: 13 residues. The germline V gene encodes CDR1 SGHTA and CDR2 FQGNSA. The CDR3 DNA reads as TGTGCCAACAGCTACGACAGGGACCATGAGCAGTTCTTC. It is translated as CANSYDRDHEQFF.

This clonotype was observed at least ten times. The CDR3 protein is CASSLVAGVSGELFF. CDR3 DNA sequence: TGTGCCAGCAGCTTAGTAGCGGGAGTATCCGGGGAGCTGTTTTTT. The chain joins TRBV11-3 to TRBJ2-2, with 9 bases fitting TRBD2. J was trimmed by 6 bases and V by 1 base; bases with no gene match: 3. CDR1 and CDR2 from the germline V gene are SGHNT and YENEEA. The CDR3 spans 15 residues. Based on the CDR3 plus reference TRBV11-3 and TRBJ2-2, the full variable domain is EAGVVQSPRYKIIEKKQPVAFWCNPISGHNTLYWYLQNLGQGPELLIRYENEEAVDDSQLPKDRFSAERLKGVDSTLKIQPAELGDSAVYLCASSLVAGVSGELFFGEGSRLTVL.